These T cell receptor beta chains were read from a single sample in a study of OX40 agonist ivuxolimab in advanced cancers. Generated by immunoSEQ multiplex PCR, the TCRdb table keeps only in-frame clones and is missing some. Of under 85,000 clones listed, about 89% are singletons. The sequencing here drew on CD4+ or CD8+ T cells sorted from blood, taken in a trial of the OX40 agonist ivuxolimab. These receptors all stem from an adult with an advanced solid tumor such as melanoma, head and neck, liver or kidney cancer. Each CDR3 is given with its conserved first and last residue. A D gene is named only where the DNA matches it firmly. Rows give clone size only sometimes, using once, few, many, or a class for an expanded clone.

j_call clone_size cdr3_length v_call d_call cdr3_aa cdr3_nt
TRBJ1-2 . 12 TRBV6-6 TRBD1 CAVTGEGGGYTF TGTGCCGTTACAGGGGAAGGGGGTGGCTACACCTTC
TRBJ1-2 . 15 TRBV5-1 . CASSPLWGANYGYTF TGCGCCAGCAGCCCTCTGTGGGGAGCTAACTATGGCTACACCTTC
TRBJ1-2 . 13 TRBV30 . CAWSRGANYGYTF TGTGCCTGGAGTCGCGGAGCTAACTATGGCTACACCTTC
TRBJ2-7 . 15 TRBV4-2 TRBD2 CASRAKGTSVNEQYF TGTGCCAGCAGAGCAAAAGGGACTAGCGTGAACGAGCAGTACTTC
TRBJ2-7 few 12 TRBV10-3 . CAISEFKYEQYF TGTGCCATCAGTGAGTTTAAGTACGAGCAGTACTTC
TRBJ1-3 . 15 TRBV5-1 . CASSSGAGVGNTIYF TGCGCCAGCAGCTCCGGGGCTGGAGTGGGAAACACCATATATTTT
TRBJ1-5 . 15 TRBV7-8 . CASSLEIQRDQPQHF TGTGCCAGCAGCTTAGAGATCCAAAGGGATCAGCCCCAGCATTTT
TRBJ1-5 . 14 TRBV2 TRBD1 CASSGGTVDQPQHF TGTGCCAGCAGCGGCGGGACAGTGGATCAGCCCCAGCATTTT
TRBJ1-2 . 14 TRBV6-5 . CASSTMAAHYGYTF TGTGCCAGCAGTACGATGGCGGCTCACTATGGCTACACCTTC
TRBJ2-1 . 16 TRBV7-9 TRBD2 CASSPGTSASYNEQFF TGTGCCAGCAGCCCTGGGACTAGCGCCTCCTACAATGAGCAGTTCTTC
TRBJ1-2 . 15 TRBV5-1 TRBD1 CASSPGQVPFYGYTF TGCGCCAGCAGCCCTGGACAGGTCCCCTTCTATGGCTACACCTTC
TRBJ2-3 . 17 TRBV4-3 . CASSQAPRNSYTDTQYF TGCGCCAGCAGCCAAGCGCCGCGGAACAGCTACACAGATACGCAGTATTTT
TRBJ1-3 . 14 TRBV7-9 . CASSSPGRGNTIYF TGTGCCAGCAGCTCCCCCGGGCGTGGAAACACCATATATTTT
TRBJ2-7 few 15 TRBV2 TRBD2 CASSERGGPTYEQYF TGTGCCAGCAGTGAACGGGGGGGTCCAACTTACGAGCAGTACTTC
TRBJ2-3 . 14 TRBV7-3 . CASSPSHSSDTQYF TGTGCCAGCAGCCCGAGCCATAGCTCGGATACGCAGTATTTT
TRBJ2-7 . 16 TRBV11-2 . CASSLGLLGSPYEQYF TGTGCCAGCAGCCTGGGGCTCTTGGGGAGTCCCTACGAGCAGTACTTC
TRBJ2-7 . 14 TRBV10-2 . CASSESGQPGEQYF TGCGCCAGCAGTGAGTCCGGACAACCGGGAGAGCAGTACTTC
TRBJ2-7 few 13 TRBV7-2 . CASSLGFGYEQYF TGTGCCAGCAGCTTAGGGTTCGGCTACGAGCAGTACTTC
TRBJ2-5 . 16 TRBV5-6 TRBD2 CASSSAGRGTQETQYF TGTGCCAGCAGCTCGGCAGGGCGGGGGACCCAAGAGACCCAGTACTTC
TRBJ2-1 . 14 TRBV2 . CASKGTGSRGPGFF TGTGCCAGCAAGGGAACGGGTTCTCGGGGACCGGGGTTCTTC
TRBJ2-5 . 15 TRBV5-4 . CASSLGGRDGGTQYF TGTGCCAGCAGCCTGGGGGGGCGGGATGGTGGGACCCAGTACTTC
TRBJ1-1 once 15 TRBV7-9 . CASRKHRDANTEAFF TGTGCCAGCAGAAAACATCGAGATGCGAACACTGAAGCTTTCTTT
TRBJ1-1 few 13 TRBV5-1 . CASSSDPKTEAFF TGCGCCAGCAGTTCCGACCCTAAAACTGAAGCTTTCTTT
TRBJ2-6 once 15 TRBV5-1 TRBD1 CASRSTGTGANVLTF TGCGCCAGCAGGTCGACAGGGACCGGGGCCAACGTCCTGACTTTC
TRBJ1-1 . 14 TRBV6-4 . CASSPRGARPEAFF TGTGCCAGCAGCCCGCGGGGGGCGCGCCCTGAAGCTTTCTTT
TRBJ2-7 . 14 TRBV5-5 . CASSFAAGSYEQYF TGTGCCAGCAGCTTTGCGGCCGGTTCCTACGAGCAGTACTTC
TRBJ2-7 few 16 TRBV18 TRBD2 CASSPQIEREGMEQYF TGTGCCAGCTCACCACAAATAGAGCGGGAGGGTATGGAGCAGTACTTC
TRBJ2-7 . 17 TRBV18 TRBD1 CASSATTPGQGNNEQYF TGTGCCAGCTCAGCGACTACCCCGGGACAGGGGAATAACGAGCAGTACTTC
TRBJ1-4 . 14 TRBV27 . CASTAAGFNEKLFF TGTGCCAGCACGGCGGCCGGGTTTAATGAAAAACTGTTTTTT
TRBJ1-4 . 14 TRBV28 . CASSLFPSREKLFF TGTGCCAGCAGTTTGTTCCCTTCTCGGGAAAAACTGTTTTTT
TRBJ1-4 . 16 TRBV5-8 TRBD1 CASSLRSGQLNEKLFF TGTGCCAGCAGCTTGAGATCGGGACAGCTTAATGAAAAACTGTTTTTT
TRBJ1-2 . 15 TRBV19 . CASSPRLGGTFGYTF TGTGCCAGTAGTCCCCGGTTGGGGGGGACTTTTGGCTACACCTTC
TRBJ2-5 . 14 TRBV5-4 . CASSFSGSRETQYF TGTGCCAGCAGCTTCTCGGGCTCAAGAGAGACCCAGTACTTC
TRBJ2-3 . 11 TRBV18 . CASSPQDTQYF TGTGCCAGCTCACCGCAGGATACGCAGTATTTT
TRBJ2-1 . 15 TRBV7-9 . CASSLAGLPRNEQFF TGTGCCAGCAGCTTAGCCGGGCTCCCTAGGAATGAGCAGTTCTTC
TRBJ1-2 . 11 TRBV20-1 . CSARNLYGYTF TGCAGTGCTAGGAATCTTTATGGCTACACCTTC
TRBJ2-5 . 15 TRBV10-3 TRBD1 CAISRQGGLQETQYF TGTGCCATCAGCAGACAGGGGGGTCTCCAAGAGACCCAGTACTTC
TRBJ1-2 . 12 TRBV5-5 . CASRAGEYGYTF TGTGCCAGCAGAGCGGGGGAATATGGCTACACCTTC
TRBJ2-1 few 15 TRBV30 . CAWSVPGPNYNEQFF TGTGCCTGGAGTGTACCAGGCCCTAACTACAATGAGCAGTTCTTC
TRBJ2-7 . 13 TRBV6-5 TRBD1 CAGSGGQGGEQYF TGTGCCGGCTCAGGAGGACAGGGTGGCGAGCAGTACTTC
TRBJ2-3 . 12 TRBV5-1 . CASSLLTDTQYF TGCGCCAGCAGCTTACTCACAGATACGCAGTATTTT
TRBJ2-5 . 14 TRBV5-6 TRBD2 CASTPAWGGKTQYF TGTGCCAGCACCCCCGCGTGGGGGGGGAAGACCCAGTACTTC
TRBJ2-7 . 15 TRBV28 TRBD1 CASSYRDRGIGEQYF TGTGCCAGCAGCTATAGGGACAGGGGGATCGGCGAGCAGTACTTC
TRBJ2-3 . 14 TRBV7-2 . CASSLDGTTDTQYF TGTGCCAGCAGCTTAGACGGAACCACAGATACGCAGTATTTT
TRBJ2-7 . 15 TRBV7-8 . CASSLLNDRSYEQYF TGTGCCAGCAGCTTACTTAACGACCGATCCTACGAGCAGTACTTC
TRBJ2-5 . 16 TRBV30 TRBD2 CAWSTGLAGLTETQYF TGTGCCTGGAGTACAGGACTAGCGGGGTTGACGGAGACCCAGTACTTC
TRBJ1-2 . 14 TRBV18 . CASSPRQPDYGYTF TGTGCCAGCTCACCGAGGCAGCCTGACTATGGCTACACCTTC